The source of this T cell receptor (beta chain) is a study of cytomegalovirus exposure and HLA in healthy donors. In this sample, this clone turned up once. Germline values: CDR1 LNHNV, CDR2 YYDKDF (reference sequence). V lost 5 bases to trimming and J lost 7 bases, with 14 bases between them. There are 13 residues in the CDR3. The PCR used 60 Vbeta and 13 Jbeta primers. Assay used: immunoSEQ multiplex PCR; TCRdb lists only in-frame clones, some missing. The sample carries some 120,000 clones, about two thirds recorded once. The clonotype originates from a man aged 30-40 years in good health and CMV-seronegative. The gene calls are TRBV15 and TRBJ1-2; D perhaps matches TRBD1 (6 bases). Sequencing input: PBMCs. The CDR3 loop reads CATSPQQGRGYTF. In nucleotides, the CDR3 is TGTGCCACCAGCCCCCAACAGGGACGTGGCTACACCTTC.